This paragraph reports one TCR beta chain. Its antigen remains unidentified. Qualities for individual bases were not recorded, and no much larger clone is one base off. CDR1 and CDR2 (DFQATT, SNEGSKA) derive from the germline V gene (reference sequence). V loses 6 bases of germline sequence and J loses 0 bases, and the interval between the two ends is 12 bases. There are 14 amino acids in the CDR3, from cysteine to phenylalanine inclusive. CDR3 DNA only is kept here, 42 bases in frame from base 1. This sample stems from a study of blood T cells in healthy people across ages (dated by TCRdb to the mid-2010s). Turning to the overall study: In model experiments, template switching captured about one uniquely barcoded TCR beta cDNA molecule for every two T cells. Using deep sequencing normalized with unique cDNA molecular identifiers, the study measured how TCR beta repertoire diversity changes with age. Using the same blood draw, the study looked at two additional independent replicas of 1 million unique cDNA reads for two donors, one aged 18 to 30 and the other aged 80 or older. To avoid experimental bias, donors of different ages were distributed randomly across sequencing lanes. Donors were grouped into four age groups: young (average approximately 16 years), middle-aged (less than 40), aged (roughly 62) and long-lived (approximately 78).

Systemically healthy Caucasian individuals from Russia, 35 to 50 in total and aged about 6 to 95 years, were included as donors. Each donor gave ten milliliters of peripheral blood, collected into EDTA-treated Vacutainer tubes. Ficoll-Paque density-gradient centrifugation was used to isolate PBMCs, with at least 7 million obtained per sample. Total RNA was extracted from PBMCs with Trizol reagent, with at least 5 micrograms obtained per sample. For every donor, flow cytometry on a PBMC aliquot measured the percentage of naive CD45RAhigh/CD27high T cells. What the research found in general, with its limitations: The CMV infection status of donors was not known, potentially confounding age-related changes in expanded clonotypes. As age increased, observed TCR beta diversity per million T cells dropped in a roughly linear way, and a significant reduction was already evident by age 40. The long-lived group showed more naive CD4+ T cells, fewer expanded clones and increased TCR diversity than the aged group, suggesting age selection. Estimates of total diversity based on one million sequenced T cells were regarded as lower bounds and as underestimates. Bulk unsorted PBMC profiling prevented conclusive comparison of naive and antigen-experienced compartments. There was a strong correlation between observed TCR beta diversity and the percentage of naive T cells measured by flow cytometry.

Library construction relied on 5' RACE. Sequencing used an Illumina HiSeq 2500. A second roughly 6 to 11 cycle PCR used a sample-barcoded 5' primer and a J-beta primer mix. Each TCR beta cDNA molecule received a unique molecular identifier from a template-switch 5' adaptor carrying 12 random nucleotides. Each sample yielded at least 3 million CDR3-containing paired-end reads. First-strand cDNA synthesis was performed from all RNA using the Mint cDNA synthesis kit, with priming by a TRBC-specific oligonucleotide. All cDNA was treated with uracil-DNA glycosylase and then went through a first 18-cycle PCR with the universal primers M1SS and BC2_uni_R. In the authors' own workflow: For normalization, 1 million high-quality reads, each with a distinct molecular identifier, were randomly selected from each sample. Instead of being binned into consensus sequences, reads that shared molecular identifiers were thrown out. MiTCR, with a Q25 quality threshold and the strictest error-elimination algorithm, was used for CDR3 identification, clonotype clustering and error correction. Lower-bound total TCR beta diversity was estimated with a nonparametric unseen species model using Euler transformation. In TCRdb, the public reads were trimmed at Q25 with fastp and aligned with MiXCR, with productive beta chains retained. Rows with one shared CDR3 protein collapse into an entry with the most common genes and DNA. None of the V and J calls come from the authors' own analysis; TCRdb made them. This sample comprises around 970,000 distinct CDR3 sequences, 45% to 60% of them detected only once. Around 21% of the sample lies in the top ten.

The sample was blood. Rearrangement joined TRBV20-1 to TRBJ2-4, with the D gene call left open. This TCR derives from a woman aged 60-70 years in good health. Here is the DNA: TGCAGTGCCGGAGTGCGGTTAGCCAAAAACATTCAGTACTTC. Protein translation: CSAGVRLAKNIQYF.